This entry is about one T cell receptor beta chain. Germline trimming cut 5 bases from V and 7 bases from J; bases unmatched to any gene: 5. Germline CDR1 and CDR2: MNHEY and SVGAGI. The CDR3 consists of 14 residues. The study assigned cohorts using participant-reported clinical history. Participants in the exposed group had met a COVID-19 case in the 2 weeks before joining the study. The data originate from a study of blood T cell repertoires in COVID-19. Study at large: T cells, B-cell-depleted T cells, or PBMCs provided the cDNA or gDNA that served as material.

Source study methods: Amplification of reference gene primers provided the estimated nucleated cell counts. TCRdb's table, derived via immunoSEQ multiplex PCR, lists solely in-frame clones and lacks some. The V and J calls and the clone size are those of that table, but D and trimming were determined from the DNA. The sample includes 250,000 to 300,000 clones, roughly 80% of them seen just once. The TCR originated in a middle-aged man who had been exposed to COVID-19. V is TRBV6-5 and J is TRBJ2-6; TRBD1 matches at 7 bases. Specimen: PBMCs or T cells enriched from blood (not recorded which). This CDR3 is CASSRRQGANVLTF. In DNA form, the CDR3 reads TGTGCCAGCAGTCGAAGACAGGGTGCCAACGTCCTGACTTTC.